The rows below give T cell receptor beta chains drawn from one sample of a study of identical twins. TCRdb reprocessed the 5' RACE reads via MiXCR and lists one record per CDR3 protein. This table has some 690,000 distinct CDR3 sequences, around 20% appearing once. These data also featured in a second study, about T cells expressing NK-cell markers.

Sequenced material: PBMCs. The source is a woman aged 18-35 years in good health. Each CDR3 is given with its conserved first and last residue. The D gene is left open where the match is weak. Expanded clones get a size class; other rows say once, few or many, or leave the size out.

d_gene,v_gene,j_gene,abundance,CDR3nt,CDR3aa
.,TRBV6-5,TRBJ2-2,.,TGTGCCATCAGTTACAGCGTGGGCACCGGGGAGCTGTTTTTT,CAISYSVGTGELFF
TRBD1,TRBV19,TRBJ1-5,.,TGTGCCGGCGGACAGGGTGGTGATCAGCCCCAGCATTTT,CAGGQGGDQPQHF
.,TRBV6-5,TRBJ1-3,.,TGTGCCAGCAGTTACTCTTGGACAGCCCCCTCTGGAAACACCATATATTTT,CASSYSWTAPSGNTIYF
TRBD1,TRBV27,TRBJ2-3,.,TGTGCCAGCAGTTTATTCCCGGGACAGGGCACAGATACGCAGTATTTT,CASSLFPGQGTDTQYF
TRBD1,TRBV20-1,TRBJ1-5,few,TGCAGTGCTAGAGACCCCCGGGACAGGGACCCTGATAGCAATCAGCCCCAGCATTTT,CSARDPRDRDPDSNQPQHF
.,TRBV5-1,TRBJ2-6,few,TGCGCCAGCAGCTACGGGTTTATCTCTGGGGCCAACGTCCTGACTTTC,CASSYGFISGANVLTF
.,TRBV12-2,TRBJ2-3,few,TGTGCAAGTCGCTTAGCGAGGCAGATCGAGTTCGCAGATACGCAGTATTTT,CASRLARQIEFADTQYF
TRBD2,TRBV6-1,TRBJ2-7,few,TGTGCCAGTAACCCCACCTTGGGAGGGATCTACGAGCAGTACTTC,CASNPTLGGIYEQYF
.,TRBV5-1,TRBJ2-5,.,TGCGCCAGCAGCGCCAACAGTGGAGAGACCCAGTACTTC,CASSANSGETQYF
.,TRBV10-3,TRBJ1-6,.,TGTGCCATCAGTGAGGGATTGCGTTCACCCCTCCACTTT,CAISEGLRSPLHF